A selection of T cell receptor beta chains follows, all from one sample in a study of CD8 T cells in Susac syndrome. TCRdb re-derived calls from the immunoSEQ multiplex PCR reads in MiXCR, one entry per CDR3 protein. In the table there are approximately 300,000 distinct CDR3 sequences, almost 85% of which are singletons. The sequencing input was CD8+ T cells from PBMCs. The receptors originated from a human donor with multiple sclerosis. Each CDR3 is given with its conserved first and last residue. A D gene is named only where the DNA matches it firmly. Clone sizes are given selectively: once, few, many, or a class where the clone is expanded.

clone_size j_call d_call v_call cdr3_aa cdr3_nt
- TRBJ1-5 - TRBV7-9 CASSPNGRGQPQHF TGTGCCAGCAGCCCCAATGGACGGGGCCAGCCCCAGCATTTT
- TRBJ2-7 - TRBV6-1 CASRLDSPTYEQYF TGTGCCAGCAGATTAGACTCTCCGACCTACGAGCAGTACTTC
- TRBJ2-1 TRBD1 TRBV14 CASSQGTGLFYNEQFF TGTGCCAGCAGCCAAGGGACAGGCCTCTTCTACAATGAGCAGTTCTTC
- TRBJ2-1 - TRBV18 CASSQGGVSTDEQFF TGTGCCAGCTCCCAGGGGGGGGTCTCCACCGATGAGCAGTTCTTC
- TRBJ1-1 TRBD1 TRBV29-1 CSGTGGNYTEAFF TGCAGCGGAACAGGGGGGAACTACACTGAAGCTTTCTTT
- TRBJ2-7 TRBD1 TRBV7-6 CASSGDRVPFNEQYF TGTGCCAGCAGCGGGGACAGGGTTCCCTTTAACGAGCAGTACTTC
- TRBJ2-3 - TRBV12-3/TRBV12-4 CASKLTASTDTQYF TGTGCCAGCAAGTTGACTGCTAGCACAGATACGCAGTATTTT
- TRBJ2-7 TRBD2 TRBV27 CASRWGGSYEQYF TGTGCCTCCCGTTGGGGGGGCTCCTACGAGCAGTACTTC
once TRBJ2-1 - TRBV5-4 CASARWEREDEQFF TGTGCCAGCGCCCGATGGGAGAGAGAGGATGAGCAGTTCTTC
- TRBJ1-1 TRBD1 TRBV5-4 CAYQGANTEAFF TGTGCCTACCAGGGGGCGAACACTGAAGCTTTCTTT
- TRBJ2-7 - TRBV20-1 CSATLAEGLWEQYF TGCAGTGCTACCTTAGCGGAGGGTTTGTGGGAGCAGTACTTC
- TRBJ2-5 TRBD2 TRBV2 CASSEYKLAGGTETQYF TGTGCCAGCAGTGAATATAAGCTAGCGGGAGGCACCGAGACCCAGTACTTC
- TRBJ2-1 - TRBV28 CASSSSDTHLYNEQFF TGTGCCAGCAGTTCCTCTGACACCCACCTCTACAATGAGCAGTTCTTC
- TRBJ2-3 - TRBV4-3 CASSQKSAASTDTQYF TGCGCCAGCAGCCAAAAATCGGCGGCCAGCACAGATACGCAGTATTTT
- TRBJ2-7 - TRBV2 CASGPSSDYYEQYF TGTGCCAGCGGACCCTCGTCGGACTACTACGAGCAGTACTTC
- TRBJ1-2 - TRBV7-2 CASSLGEPGYGYTF TGTGCCAGCAGCTTAGGGGAGCCGGGCTATGGCTACACCTTC
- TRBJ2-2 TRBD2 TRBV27 CASSSLAGTGTGELFF TGTGCCAGCAGTTCTCTAGCGGGGACGGGCACCGGGGAGCTGTTTTTT
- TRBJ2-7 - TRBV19 CASSMGQTGYEQYF TGTGCCAGTAGTATGGGACAAACAGGCTACGAGCAGTACTTC
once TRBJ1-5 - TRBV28 CASSLYATGNQPQHF TGTGCCAGCAGTTTATATGCGACAGGCAATCAGCCCCAGCATTTT
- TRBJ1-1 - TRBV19 CASSMRGAYTEAFF TGTGCCAGTAGTATGAGGGGGGCTTACACTGAAGCTTTCTTT
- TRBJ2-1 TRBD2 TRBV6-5 CASSYSGGAYNEQFF TGTGCCAGCAGTTACTCCGGGGGGGCCTACAATGAGCAGTTCTTC
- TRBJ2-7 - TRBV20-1 CSAGRDRGGYEQYF TGCAGTGCTGGCCGGGACCGAGGAGGCTACGAGCAGTACTTC
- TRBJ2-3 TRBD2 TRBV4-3 CASSQDGVIAGSTDTQYF TGCGCCAGCAGCCAAGATGGTGTGATAGCGGGAAGCACAGATACGCAGTATTTT
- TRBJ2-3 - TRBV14 CASSQVARFTDTQYF TGTGCCAGCAGCCAAGTAGCTAGATTCACAGATACGCAGTATTTT
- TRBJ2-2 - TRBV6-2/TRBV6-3 CASSQTGELFF TGTGCCAGCAGTCAGACCGGGGAGCTGTTTTTT
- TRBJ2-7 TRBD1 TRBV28 CASSLTGTGTTYEQYF TGTGCCAGCAGTTTAACGGGGACAGGGACAACCTACGAGCAGTACTTC
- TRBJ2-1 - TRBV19 CASTTNPTRGWNEQFF TGTGCCAGTACTACTAACCCGACTAGGGGGTGGAATGAGCAGTTCTTC
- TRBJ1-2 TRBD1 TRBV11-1 CASGQGANYGYTF TGTGCCAGCGGGCAGGGGGCTAACTATGGCTACACCTTC
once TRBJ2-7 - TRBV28 CASSLLAPLRGRSYEQYF TGTGCCAGCAGTTTATTAGCCCCATTAAGGGGTAGATCCTACGAGCAGTACTTC
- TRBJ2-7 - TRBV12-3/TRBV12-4 CASSLGGFHYEQYF TGTGCCAGCAGTTTGGGGGGATTCCACTACGAGCAGTACTTC
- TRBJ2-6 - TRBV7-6 CASSSIAGANVLTF TGTGCCAGCAGCTCGATAGCTGGGGCCAACGTCCTGACTTTC
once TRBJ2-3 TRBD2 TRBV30 CAWSVSGSTDTQYF TGTGCCTGGAGTGTTAGCGGGAGCACAGATACGCAGTATTTT
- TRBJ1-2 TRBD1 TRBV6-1 CASSEVTGDGYTF TGTGCCAGCAGTGAAGTAACAGGGGATGGCTACACCTTC
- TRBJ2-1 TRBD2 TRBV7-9 CASSLQVAGENEQFF TGTGCCAGCAGCTTACAAGTAGCGGGAGAGAATGAGCAGTTCTTC
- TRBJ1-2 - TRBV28 CAIRLRGGYTF TGTGCCATCCGACTCAGAGGGGGCTACACCTTC
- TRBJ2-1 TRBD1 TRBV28 CASSLGQPWANEQFF TGTGCCAGCAGTTTGGGACAGCCCTGGGCCAATGAGCAGTTCTTC
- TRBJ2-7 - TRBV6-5 CASSYKLGQKRYEQYF TGTGCCAGCAGTTACAAATTAGGGCAGAAGCGCTACGAGCAGTACTTC
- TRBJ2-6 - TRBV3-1 CASSQGWKAGANVLTF TGTGCCAGCAGCCAGGGGTGGAAGGCTGGGGCCAACGTCCTGACTTTC
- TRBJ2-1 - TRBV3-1 CASSQGERGPSYNEQFF TGTGCCAGCAGCCAAGGGGAACGGGGGCCCTCCTACAATGAGCAGTTCTTC
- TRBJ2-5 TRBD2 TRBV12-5 CASGIFGWGVAGQETQYF TGTGCTAGTGGCATCTTTGGTTGGGGGGTAGCGGGCCAAGAGACCCAGTACTTC
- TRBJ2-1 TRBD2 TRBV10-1 CASSDLAGGPYNEQFF TGCGCCAGCAGTGATTTAGCGGGAGGGCCCTACAATGAGCAGTTCTTC
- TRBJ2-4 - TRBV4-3 CASSHGGSPSKNIQYF TGCGCCAGCAGCCACGGCGGCTCCCCCAGCAAAAACATTCAGTACTTC
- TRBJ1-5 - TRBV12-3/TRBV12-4 CASSLGYGGSNQPQHF TGTGCCAGCAGTTTAGGGTACGGGGGTAGCAATCAGCCCCAGCATTTT
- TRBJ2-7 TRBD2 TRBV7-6 CASSSELAGGTYEQYF TGTGCCAGCAGCTCAGAACTAGCGGGAGGTACCTACGAGCAGTACTTC
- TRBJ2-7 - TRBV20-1 CSAPRRTSSYEQYF TGCAGTGCTCCTCGGAGGACCTCCTCCTACGAGCAGTACTTC
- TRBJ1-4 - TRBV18 CASSPPAGTYEKRFF TGTGCCAGCTCACCACCAGCAGGAACCTACGAAAAACGGTTTTTT
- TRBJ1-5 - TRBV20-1 CSARDRASSYLTDQPQHF TGCAGTGCTAGGGATCGCGCTTCTAGTTATCTAACGGATCAGCCCCAGCATTTT
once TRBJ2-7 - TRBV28 CASSYGAGNEQYF TGTGCCAGCAGTTACGGCGCCGGGAACGAGCAGTACTTC
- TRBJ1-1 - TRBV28 CASRKAAIEAFF TGTGCCAGCAGAAAAGCGGCAATTGAAGCTTTCTTT
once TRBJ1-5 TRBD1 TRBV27 CASSSMGTGWGPQHF TGTGCCAGCAGTTCCATGGGGACAGGGTGGGGGCCCCAGCATTTT
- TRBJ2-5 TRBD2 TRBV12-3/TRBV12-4 CAGSGLVGQETQYF TGTGCCGGCAGCGGACTAGTGGGACAAGAGACCCAGTACTTC